These 7 T cell receptor beta chains originate from one sample sequenced in a study of cytomegalovirus exposure and HLA in healthy donors. Produced via immunoSEQ multiplex PCR; TCRdb's table is partial and in-frame only. The table includes tens of thousands of clones, 85% to 90% detected once. The material sequenced was PBMCs. All receptors come from a woman aged 18-29 years in good health and CMV-seropositive.

The rearrangement uses TRBV14 and TRBJ2-2; D may be TRBD2 (5 bases). Trimming removed 4 bases from V and 7 bases from J, with 10 bases in between. The germline V gene has CDR1 SGHDN and CDR2 FVKESK. The CDR3 covers 13 residues. CDR3 sequence (DNA): TGTGCCAGCAGCCGCCCTGGAGGCGGGGAGCTGTTTTTT. Its protein product is CASSRPGGGELFF. The variable domain in full, with the rest retrieved from reference TRBV14 and TRBJ2-2, is EAGVTQFPSHSVIEKGQTVTLRCDPISGHDNLYWYRRVMGKEIKFLLHFVKESKQDESGMPNNRFLAERTGGTYSTLKVQPAELEDSGVYFCASSRPGGGELFFGEGSRLTVL.

The J gene is TRBJ2-1, the V gene TRBV7-9; 7 bases fit TRBD2. The CDR3 loop spans 19 amino acids. The germline CDR1 and CDR2 sequences are SEHNR and FQNEAQ (reference sequence). V was pared by 5 bases and J by 1 base, with 17 bases of the junction left unmatched. CDR3 amino acids: CASSHRRLADGGSYNEQFF. The CDR3 nucleotides read TGTGCCAGCAGCCACCGGCGACTAGCCGACGGTGGGTCCTACAATGAGCAGTTCTTC.

The V gene is TRBV5-1, the J gene TRBJ2-7, with D possibly being TRBD1 (6 bases). The ends were cut back, 4 bases at V and 5 bases at J, with 19 bases in the middle. Germline CDR1 reads SGHRS; CDR2 reads YFSETQ. The CDR3 extends over 15 amino acids. As DNA, the CDR3 is TGCGCCAGCAGCGCCACCGGGACAACGAACGACGAGCAGTACTTC. As protein: CASSATGTTNDEQYF.

This clone was seen only once. The rearrangement joins TRBV28 to TRBJ2-7; 9 bases match TRBD1. This CDR3 is built from 13 residues. Germline CDR1 reads MDHEN; CDR2 reads SYDVKM. The V segment lost 10 bases and the J segment 8 bases; nucleotides outside the gene matches: 12. The CDR3 here is CATEDRDRDKQYF. The CDR3 DNA reads as TGTGCCACCGAGGACCGGGACAGGGACAAGCAGTACTTC.

The chain carries TRBV28 and TRBJ2-7, with 11 bases fitting TRBD2. V lost 2 bases, J lost 1 base, and 4 bases stayed unmatched. The CDR3 spans 16 residues. Germline V gene sequence: CDR1 MDHEN, CDR2 SYDVKM. Written as DNA, the CDR3 is TGTGCCAGCAGTTTAGGGGGGACTAGCGGATCCTACGAGCAGTACTTC. Its protein product is CASSLGGTSGSYEQYF.

The V and J genes are TRBV10-3 and TRBJ2-1, with 10 bases matching TRBD2. The CDR3 has 16 residues. Germline V gene sequence: CDR1 ENHRY, CDR2 SYGVKD. The junction had 5 bases not matched to a gene; V was cut back by 0 bases and J by 6 bases. The CDR3 here is CAISESPSGRANEQFF. The CDR3 bases are TGTGCCATCAGTGAGTCCCCCAGCGGGAGGGCCAATGAGCAGTTCTTC.

A single count supports this clone. The V call is TRBV5-1, the J call TRBJ2-5; 12 bases align to TRBD2. The germline CDR1 and CDR2 sequences are SGHRS and YFSETQ. The CDR3 extends over 16 amino acids. The J segment lost 2 bases and the V segment lost 1 base, leaving 3 bases of the junction unmatched. CDR3 sequence: CASSLLGTSGQETQYF. DNA for the CDR3: TGCGCCAGCAGCTTGCTCGGGACTAGCGGGCAAGAGACCCAGTACTTC. Full variable domain (rest looked up from reference TRBV5-1 and TRBJ2-5): KAGVTQTPRYLIKTRGQQVTLSCSPISGHRSVSWYQQTPGQGLQFLFEYFSETQRNKGNFPGRFSGRQFSNSRSEMNVSTLELGDSALYLCASSLLGTSGQETQYFGPGTRLLVL.